This T cell receptor (beta chain) originates from a study of long-term antiretroviral therapy in people with HIV. The wider study: The 2015 immediate-ART recommendation was preceded by the earliest samples by about a decade.

Details on this clone: What it recognizes is unknown.

Study results and limitations: Unavailable data included ART adherence, viral resistance and therapy changes (switches in treatment).

The length of the CDR3 is 12 residues. The germline CDR1 and CDR2 sequences are SQVTM and ANQGSEA. V was shortened by 4 bases and J by 5 bases, with 11 bases between the two germline ends. Investigators performed immunoSEQ version v3.0 at survey level. A target of roughly 35,000-50,000 T-cell genomes per sample was set for sequencing. Data came from immunoSEQ multiplex PCR; TCRdb stores just in-frame clones and leaves some out. The sample has around 6,500 clones, 65% to 75% seen once. The chain links TRBV29-1 to TRBJ2-5, with D tentatively TRBD2 (5 bases). The specimen was unsorted PBMCs, collected 0.1 years before starting antiretroviral therapy. This receptor was obtained from a young man with HIV. CDR3: CSVGGVGETQYF. The DNA for the CDR3 is TGCAGCGTTGGGGGAGTTGGGGAGACCCAGTACTTC. The full variable domain, rest sourced from reference TRBV29-1 and TRBJ2-5, is SAVISQKPSRDICQRGTSLTIQCQVDSQVTMMFWYRQQPGQSLTLIATANQGSEATYESGFVIDKFPISRPNLTFSTLTVSNMSPEDSSIYLCSVGGVGETQYFGPGTRLLVL.